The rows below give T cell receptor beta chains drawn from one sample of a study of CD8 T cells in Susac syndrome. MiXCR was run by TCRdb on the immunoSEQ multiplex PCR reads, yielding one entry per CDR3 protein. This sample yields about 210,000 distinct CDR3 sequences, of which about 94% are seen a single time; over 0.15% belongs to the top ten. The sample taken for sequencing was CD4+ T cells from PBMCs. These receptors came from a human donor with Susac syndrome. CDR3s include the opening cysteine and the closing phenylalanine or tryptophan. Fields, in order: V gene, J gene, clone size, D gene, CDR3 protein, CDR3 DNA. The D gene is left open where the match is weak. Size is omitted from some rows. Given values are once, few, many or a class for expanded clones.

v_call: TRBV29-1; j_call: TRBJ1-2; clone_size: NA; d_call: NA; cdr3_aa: CSVVDGYTF; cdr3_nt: TGCAGCGTTGTGGATGGCTACACCTTC
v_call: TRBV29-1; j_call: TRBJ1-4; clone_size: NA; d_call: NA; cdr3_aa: CSVALGSGEKLFF; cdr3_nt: TGCAGCGTTGCCCTCGGGTCGGGTGAAAAACTGTTTTTT
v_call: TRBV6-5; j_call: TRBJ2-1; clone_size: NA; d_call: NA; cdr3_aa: CASIEQGFYNEQFF; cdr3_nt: TGTGCCAGCATCGAACAGGGCTTCTACAATGAGCAGTTCTTC
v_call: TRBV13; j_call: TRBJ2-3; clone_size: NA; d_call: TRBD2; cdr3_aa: CASSAVTSGQDTQYF; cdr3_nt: TGTGCCAGCAGCGCAGTGACTAGCGGCCAGGATACGCAGTATTTT
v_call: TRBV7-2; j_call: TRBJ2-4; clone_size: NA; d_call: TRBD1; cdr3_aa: CASSGYRGDKNIQYF; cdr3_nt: TGTGCCAGCAGCGGATACAGGGGGGACAAAAACATTCAGTACTTC
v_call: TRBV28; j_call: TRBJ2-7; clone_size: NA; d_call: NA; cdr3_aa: CASSSRTETNYEQYF; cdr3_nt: TGTGCCAGCAGTTCTCGGACAGAAACGAACTACGAGCAGTACTTC
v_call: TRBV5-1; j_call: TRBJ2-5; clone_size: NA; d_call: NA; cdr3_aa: CASSLSHNQETQYF; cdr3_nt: TGCGCCAGCAGCTTGAGTCACAACCAAGAGACCCAGTACTTC
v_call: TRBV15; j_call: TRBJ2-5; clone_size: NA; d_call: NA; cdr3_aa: CATSRDRRGVGETQYF; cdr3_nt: TGTGCCACCAGCAGAGATCGCCGCGGGGTTGGGGAGACCCAGTACTTC
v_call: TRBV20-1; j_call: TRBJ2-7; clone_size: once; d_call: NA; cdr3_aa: CSAAGPDAYEQYF; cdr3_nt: TGCAGTGCTGCCGGACCTGACGCCTACGAGCAGTACTTC
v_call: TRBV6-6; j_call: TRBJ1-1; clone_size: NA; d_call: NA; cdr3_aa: CASRRDGTEAFF; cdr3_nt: TGTGCCAGCAGGAGGGACGGAACTGAAGCTTTCTTT
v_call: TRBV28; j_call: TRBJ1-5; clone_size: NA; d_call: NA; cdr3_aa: CASRDSVLNQPQHF; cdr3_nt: TGTGCCAGCAGAGACAGTGTCTTAAATCAGCCCCAGCATTTT
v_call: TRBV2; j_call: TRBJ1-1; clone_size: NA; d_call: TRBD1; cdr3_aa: CASITDRGWDTEAFF; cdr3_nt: TGTGCCAGCATCACGGACAGGGGGTGGGACACTGAAGCTTTCTTT
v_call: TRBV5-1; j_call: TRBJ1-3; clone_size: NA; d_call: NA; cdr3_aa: CASSEDSPSGNTIYF; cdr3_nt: TGCGCCAGCAGCGAAGACAGTCCCTCTGGAAACACCATATATTTT
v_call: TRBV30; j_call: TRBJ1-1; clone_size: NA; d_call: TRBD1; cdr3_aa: CAWSVKGADTEAFF; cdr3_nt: TGTGCCTGGAGTGTAAAGGGGGCAGACACTGAAGCTTTCTTT
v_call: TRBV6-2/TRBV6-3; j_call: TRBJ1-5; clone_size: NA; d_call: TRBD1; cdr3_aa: CASSYSGQGSQHF; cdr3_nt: TGTGCCAGCAGTTACTCGGGACAGGGCTCCCAGCATTTT
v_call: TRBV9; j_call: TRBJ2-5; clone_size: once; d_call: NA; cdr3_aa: CASSPGKPAETQYF; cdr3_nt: TGTGCCAGCAGCCCGGGGAAACCGGCCGAGACCCAGTACTTC
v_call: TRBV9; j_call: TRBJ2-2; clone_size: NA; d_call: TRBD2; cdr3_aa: CASSSFGGGGTGELFF; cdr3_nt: TGTGCCAGCAGTTCATTCGGCGGGGGGGGCACCGGGGAGCTGTTTTTT
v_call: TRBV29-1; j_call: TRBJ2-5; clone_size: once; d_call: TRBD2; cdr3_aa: CSVASGGGRETQYF; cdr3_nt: TGCAGCGTAGCTAGCGGGGGCGGCCGCGAGACCCAGTACTTC
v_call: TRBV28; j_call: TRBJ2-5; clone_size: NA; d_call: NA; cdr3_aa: CASSPQGRRETQYF; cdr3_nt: TGTGCCAGCAGTCCACAGGGGAGGCGGGAGACCCAGTACTTC
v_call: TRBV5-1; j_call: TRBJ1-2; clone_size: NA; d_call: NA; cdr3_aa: CASSLDISEGYTF; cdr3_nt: TGCGCCAGCAGCTTGGACATATCGGAGGGCTACACCTTC
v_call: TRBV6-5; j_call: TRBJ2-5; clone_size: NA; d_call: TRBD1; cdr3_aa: CASSQDRGRQETQYF; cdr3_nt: TGTGCCAGCAGCCAAGACAGGGGGCGGCAAGAGACCCAGTACTTC
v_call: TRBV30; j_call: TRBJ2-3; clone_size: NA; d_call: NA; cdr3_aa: CAWALGIPSTDTQYF; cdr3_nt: TGTGCCTGGGCCCTTGGGATCCCAAGCACAGATACGCAGTATTTT
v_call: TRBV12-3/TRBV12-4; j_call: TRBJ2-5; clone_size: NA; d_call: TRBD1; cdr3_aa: CASSTGTGGLETQYF; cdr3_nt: TGTGCCAGCAGCACGGGGACAGGGGGCCTGGAGACCCAGTACTTC
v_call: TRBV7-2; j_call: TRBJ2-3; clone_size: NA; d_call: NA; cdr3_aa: CASSLERFTQYF; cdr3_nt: TGTGCCAGCAGCCTCGAGCGGTTTACGCAGTATTTT
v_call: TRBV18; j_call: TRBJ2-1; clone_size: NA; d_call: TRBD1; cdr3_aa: CASSPPSRNRGDNEQFF; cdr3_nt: TGTGCCAGCTCACCACCCTCCCGGAACAGGGGAGACAATGAGCAGTTCTTC
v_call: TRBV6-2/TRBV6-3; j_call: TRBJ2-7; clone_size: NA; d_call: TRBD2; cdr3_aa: CASRGLAGVREQYF; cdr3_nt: TGTGCCAGCAGGGGACTAGCGGGGGTTCGAGAGCAGTACTTC
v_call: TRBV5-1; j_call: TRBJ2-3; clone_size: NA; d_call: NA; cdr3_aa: CASSFQIRTDTQYF; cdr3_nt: TGCGCCAGCAGCTTCCAAATACGCACAGATACGCAGTATTTT
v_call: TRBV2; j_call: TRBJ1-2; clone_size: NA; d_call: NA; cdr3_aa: CASSGSSEGSGGYTF; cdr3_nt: TGTGCCAGCAGTGGAAGTTCGGAGGGAAGTGGGGGCTACACCTTC
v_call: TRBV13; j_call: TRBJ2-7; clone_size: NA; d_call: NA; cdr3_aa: CASSSRDGYYEQYF; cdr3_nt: TGTGCCAGCAGCTCTCGGGACGGGTACTACGAGCAGTACTTC
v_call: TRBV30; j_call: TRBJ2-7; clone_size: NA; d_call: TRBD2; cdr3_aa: CAWSGPGLQYEQYF; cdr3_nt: TGTGCCTGGAGTGGACCGGGACTACAATACGAGCAGTACTTC
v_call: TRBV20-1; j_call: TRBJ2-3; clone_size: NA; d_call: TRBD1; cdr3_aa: CSARATDRDTDTQYF; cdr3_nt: TGCAGTGCTAGAGCCACGGACAGGGACACAGATACGCAGTATTTT
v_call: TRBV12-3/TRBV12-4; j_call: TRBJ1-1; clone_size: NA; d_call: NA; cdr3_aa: CASSYTVMNTEAFF; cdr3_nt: TGTGCCAGCAGTTATACAGTCATGAACACTGAAGCTTTCTTT
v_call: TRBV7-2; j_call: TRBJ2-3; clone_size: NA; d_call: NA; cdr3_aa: CASSLYRTDTQYF; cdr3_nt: TGTGCCAGCAGCTTATACCGGACAGATACGCAGTATTTT